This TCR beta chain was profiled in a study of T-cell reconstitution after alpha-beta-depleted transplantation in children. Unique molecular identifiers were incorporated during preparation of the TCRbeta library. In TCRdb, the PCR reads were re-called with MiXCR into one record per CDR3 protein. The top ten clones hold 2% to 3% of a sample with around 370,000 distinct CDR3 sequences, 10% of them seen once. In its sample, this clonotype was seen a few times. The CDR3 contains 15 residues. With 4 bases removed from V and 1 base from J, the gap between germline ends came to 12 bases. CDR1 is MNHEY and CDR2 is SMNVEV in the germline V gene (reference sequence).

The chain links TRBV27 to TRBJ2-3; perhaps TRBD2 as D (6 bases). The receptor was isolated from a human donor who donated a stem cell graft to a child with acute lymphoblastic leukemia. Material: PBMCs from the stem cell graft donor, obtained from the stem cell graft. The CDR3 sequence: CASSSLRGGTDTQYF. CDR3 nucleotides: TGTGCCAGCAGTTCGCTTCGCGGGGGCACAGATACGCAGTATTTT.